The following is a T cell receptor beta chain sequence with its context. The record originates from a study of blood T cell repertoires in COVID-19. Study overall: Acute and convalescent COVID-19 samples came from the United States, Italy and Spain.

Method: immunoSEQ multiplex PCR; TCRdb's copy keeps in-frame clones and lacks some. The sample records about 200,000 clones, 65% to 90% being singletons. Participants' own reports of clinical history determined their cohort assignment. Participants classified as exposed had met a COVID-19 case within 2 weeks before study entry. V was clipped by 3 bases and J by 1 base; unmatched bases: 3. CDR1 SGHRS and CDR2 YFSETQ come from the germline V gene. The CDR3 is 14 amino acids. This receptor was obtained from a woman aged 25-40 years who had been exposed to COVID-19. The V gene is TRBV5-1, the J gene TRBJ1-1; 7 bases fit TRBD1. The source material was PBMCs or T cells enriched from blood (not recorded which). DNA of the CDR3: TGCGCCAGCAGCTCGCAGGGGGAGAACACTGAAGCTTTCTTT. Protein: CASSSQGENTEAFF.